This T cell receptor (beta chain) came from a study of T cell repertoires in aging, cancer and after chemotherapy. The V end was cut by 2 bases, the J end by 0 bases, with 12 bases between. CDR1 is MNHEY and CDR2 is SMNVEV in the germline V gene (reference sequence). The CDR3 spans 16 residues. A mixed TRB-A/B primer pool amplified rearranged TRB by multiplex touch-down PCR. TCRdb analysed the multiplex PCR reads with MiXCR anew, one entry per CDR3 protein. Of under 5,500 distinct CDR3 sequences listed, 33% are singletons. Peripheral blood genomic DNA, not sorted cells or RNA, was the template. This TCR derives from a human donor with a blood cancer. The chain employs TRBV27 and TRBJ2-3; D gene uncertain. Sequences were obtained from blood. The CDR3, as DNA: TGTGCCAGCAGTTTAAGAGCGTCCTTTAGCACAGATACGCAGTATTTT. Translating gives CASSLRASFSTDTQYF.